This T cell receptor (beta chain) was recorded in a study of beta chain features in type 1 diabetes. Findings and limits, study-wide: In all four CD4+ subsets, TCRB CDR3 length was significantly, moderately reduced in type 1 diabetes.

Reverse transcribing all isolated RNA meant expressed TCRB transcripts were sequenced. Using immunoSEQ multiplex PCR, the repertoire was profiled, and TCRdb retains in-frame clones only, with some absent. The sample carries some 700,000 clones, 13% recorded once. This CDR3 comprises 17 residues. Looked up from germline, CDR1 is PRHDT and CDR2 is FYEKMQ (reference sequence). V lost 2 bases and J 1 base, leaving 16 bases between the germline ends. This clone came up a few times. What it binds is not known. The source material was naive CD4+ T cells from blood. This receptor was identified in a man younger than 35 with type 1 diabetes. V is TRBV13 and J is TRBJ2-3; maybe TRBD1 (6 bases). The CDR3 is CASSLSPQGQGTDTQYF. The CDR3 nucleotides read TGTGCCAGCAGCTTATCACCACAGGGACAAGGCACAGATACGCAGTATTTT. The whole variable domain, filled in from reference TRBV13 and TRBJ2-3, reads AAGVIQSPRHLIKEKRETATLKCYPIPRHDTVYWYQQGPGQDPQFLISFYEKMQSDKGSIPDRFSAQQFSDYHSELNMSSLELGDSALYFCASSLSPQGQGTDTQYFGPGTRLTVL.